The rows below give T cell receptor beta chains drawn from one sample of a study of cytomegalovirus exposure and HLA in healthy donors. Some clones are missing from TCRdb's copy, which holds only in-frame ones; the method was immunoSEQ multiplex PCR. The sample includes hundreds of thousands of clones, approximately 90% of them seen just once. The specimen sequenced was PBMCs. The source is a woman under 30 in good health and CMV-seronegative. Each CDR3 is given with its conserved first and last residue. Each record gives: clone size, V gene, D gene, CDR3 length, J gene, CDR3 DNA, CDR3 protein. The D gene is left open where the match is weak. Only some rows state a clone size, as once, few, many or a class for expanded clones.

>.|TRBV4-2|.|15|TRBJ2-1
TGTGCCAGCAGCCAAGGCGATTACTCCTACAATGAGCAGTTCTTC
CASSQGDYSYNEQFF
>.|TRBV27|TRBD2|16|TRBJ2-2
TGTGCCAGCAGCCGAGCGGGGGGCGCTTACTCCGGGGAGCTGTTTTTT
CASSRAGGAYSGELFF
>.|TRBV5-1|.|12|TRBJ2-7
TGCGCCAGCAGCCTCAACTCTTACGAGCAGTACTTC
CASSLNSYEQYF
>.|TRBV7-6|TRBD1|19|TRBJ1-5
TGTGCCAGCAGCTTAAGTTGGGACAGGGAAAGGCCCGGCAATCAGCCCCAGCATTTT
CASSLSWDRERPGNQPQHF
>.|TRBV29-1|.|14|TRBJ1-3
TGCAGCGTTAAGATCGGGAGCTCTGGAAACACCATATATTTT
CSVKIGSSGNTIYF
>.|TRBV5-4|TRBD1|15|TRBJ1-3
TGTGCCAGCAGCTTAACAGGGGGGCCTGGAAACACCATATATTTT
CASSLTGGPGNTIYF
>.|TRBV6-5|.|15|TRBJ1-1
TGTGCCAGCAGCACCTACAGGGAGTTGAACACTGAAGCTTTCTTT
CASSTYRELNTEAFF
>.|TRBV4-1|TRBD2|17|TRBJ2-1
TGCGCCAGCAGCCAAGATGAGAGTAGCGGGGGCTACAATGAGCAGTTCTTC
CASSQDESSGGYNEQFF
>.|TRBV27|.|10|TRBJ2-1
TGTGCCAGCGGGGCAGCTGAGCAGTTCTTC
CASGAAEQFF
>.|TRBV9|.|16|TRBJ2-2
TGTGCCAGCAGCGTAGGTGGAGGTGCGAACACCGGGGAGCTGTTTTTT
CASSVGGGANTGELFF
>.|TRBV2|.|16|TRBJ1-3
TGTGCCAGCAGTGATGCTCTTTACTACTCTGGAAACACCATATATTTT
CASSDALYYSGNTIYF
>few|TRBV27|.|12|TRBJ1-2
TGTGCCACGAGGTGGGCGGGCGAGGGCTACACCTTC
CATRWAGEGYTF
>.|TRBV18|TRBD1|14|TRBJ2-7
TGTGCCAGCTCCTGGGACAGGGCACCTTACGAGCAGTACTTC
CASSWDRAPYEQYF
>once|TRBV7-3|TRBD1|15|TRBJ1-2
TGTGCCAGCAGCTTAGCCGCGACAGGGAACTATGGCTACACCTTC
CASSLAATGNYGYTF
>.|TRBV29-1|TRBD1|11|TRBJ1-2
TGCAGCGTTGAAGGAGGGGGCGGCTACACCTTC
CSVEGGGGYTF
>once|TRBV5-6|TRBD2|17|TRBJ2-3
TGTGCCAGCAGCTCGTTGACTAGCGGGGGGATCACAGATACGCAGTATTTT
CASSSLTSGGITDTQYF
>.|TRBV12-1|.|13|TRBJ1-2
TGTGCCAGCAGCTTACGACGGGACTATGGCTACACCTTC
CASSLRRDYGYTF
>.|TRBV28|TRBD1|16|TRBJ2-7
TGTGCCAGCAGGCGGAGACAGGGTATCCCGTCCTACGAGCAGTACTTC
CASRRRQGIPSYEQYF
>.|TRBV27|TRBD2|15|TRBJ2-5
TGTGCCAGCAGCCGGACTAGACAAGTAGCGGAGACCCAGTACTTC
CASSRTRQVAETQYF
>.|TRBV5-1|TRBD2|16|TRBJ2-7
TGCGCCAGCAGCTTGGCAGCGGGGGCGAGCTCCTACGAGCAGTACTTC
CASSLAAGASSYEQYF
>once|TRBV16|.|17|TRBJ1-3
TGTGCCAGCAGCCACCCTCATGGGGGCTCAACTGGAAACACCATATATTTT
CASSHPHGGSTGNTIYF
>.|TRBV5-1|TRBD2|20|TRBJ2-3
TGCGCCAGCAGCTTGGCCCCGGGACTAGCGGGGGGGCGGGGCACAGATACGCAGTATTTT
CASSLAPGLAGGRGTDTQYF
>.|TRBV5-6|TRBD1|15|TRBJ1-6
TGTGCCAGCAGCTACACGGACAGGGCTAATTCACCCCTCCACTTT
CASSYTDRANSPLHF
>.|TRBV6-1|TRBD1|17|TRBJ1-5
TGTGCCAGCAGTGAAGGGGACAGGGGGCCCCTGTATCAGCCCCAGCATTTT
CASSEGDRGPLYQPQHF
>.|TRBV7-8|TRBD1|14|TRBJ2-5
TGTGCCAGCAGCTGGCAGGGGGCGCTTGAGACCCAGTACTTC
CASSWQGALETQYF
>.|TRBV6-5|.|15|TRBJ1-4
TGTGCCAGCAGTTACTCCGCCGGGTCGAATGAAAAACTGTTTTTT
CASSYSAGSNEKLFF
>.|TRBV19|.|15|TRBJ1-6
TGTGCCAGTAGTCAGCAGGGGCCCTATAATTCACCCCTCCACTTT
CASSQQGPYNSPLHF
>.|TRBV10-1|.|15|TRBJ1-2
TGCGCCAGCAGTGAGTCGGGAGGTTCATGGGATGGCTACACCTTC
CASSESGGSWDGYTF
>.|TRBV5-1|TRBD2|17|TRBJ2-3
TGCGCCAGCAGCAGGGGGATGGGAGCGGGAGTCGGAGATACGCAGTATTTT
CASSRGMGAGVGDTQYF
>few|TRBV5-6|TRBD1|14|TRBJ1-1
TGTGCCAGCAGCTTGGCACAGGGGTTGACTGAAGCTTTCTTT
CASSLAQGLTEAFF
>.|TRBV27|TRBD1|14|TRBJ2-7
TGTGCCAGCAGTTTATCGAGGACAGGGGTCGAGCAGTACTTC
CASSLSRTGVEQYF
>.|TRBV18|.|12|TRBJ1-1
TGTGCCAGCTCACAGGGAGGGGATGAAGCTTTCTTT
CASSQGGDEAFF
>.|TRBV27|.|13|TRBJ2-1
TGTGCCAGCAGTTTAATCGCGGGTAATGAGCAGTTCTTC
CASSLIAGNEQFF
>.|TRBV10-3|TRBD1|15|TRBJ2-7
TGTGCCATCAGTGGGCCGGGACAGGGAGGATACGAGCAGTACTTC
CAISGPGQGGYEQYF
>once|TRBV7-9|TRBD1|15|TRBJ2-1
TGTGCCAGCAGCTCCAGACAGGGGCGCTACAATGAGCAGTTCTTC
CASSSRQGRYNEQFF
>.|TRBV5-6|TRBD2|15|TRBJ2-1
TGTGCCAGCAGCCGGGAGGGTATGTCCTACAATGAGCAGTTCTTC
CASSREGMSYNEQFF
>.|TRBV11-2|TRBD1|18|TRBJ1-2
TGTGCCAGCAGCTTAGATATTCCTAGGGACAGGCCGTCGCATGGCTACACCTTC
CASSLDIPRDRPSHGYTF
>.|TRBV27|TRBD1|13|TRBJ2-1
TGTGCCAGCAGTGAACTATGGACAGGGGGGCAGTTCTTC
CASSELWTGGQFF
>.|TRBV5-4|TRBD2|16|TRBJ2-1
TGTGCCAGCAGCCAAGCGGGAGGCCCAACCTACAATGAGCAGTTCTTC
CASSQAGGPTYNEQFF
>.|TRBV2|.|14|TRBJ2-2
TGTGCCACCCCACGTCCGGGGGAGGCCGGGGAGCTGTTTTTT
CATPRPGEAGELFF
>.|TRBV25-1|TRBD1|16|TRBJ2-2
TGTGCCAGCAGTGAAAAGGGACAGGGGGGGTCCGGGGAGCTGTTTTTT
CASSEKGQGGSGELFF
>.|TRBV19|TRBD1|15|TRBJ1-2
TGTGCCAGTAGTCCCGGGACAGGGTCCTTCTTGGGCTACACCTTC
CASSPGTGSFLGYTF
>.|TRBV7-9|.|13|TRBJ2-5
TGTGCCACCAGAGATGCAAGGGGCGAGACCCAGTACTTC
CATRDARGETQYF